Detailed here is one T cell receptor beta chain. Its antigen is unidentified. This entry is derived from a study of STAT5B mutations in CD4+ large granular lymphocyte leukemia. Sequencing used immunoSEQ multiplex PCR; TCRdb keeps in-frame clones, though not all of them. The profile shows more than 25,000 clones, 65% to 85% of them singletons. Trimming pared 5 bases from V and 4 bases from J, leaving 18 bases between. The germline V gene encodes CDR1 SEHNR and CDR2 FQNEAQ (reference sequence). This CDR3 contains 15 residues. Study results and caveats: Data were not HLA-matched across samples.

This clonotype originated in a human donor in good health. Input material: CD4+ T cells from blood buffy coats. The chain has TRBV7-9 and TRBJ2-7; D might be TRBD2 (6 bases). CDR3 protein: CASSVSRLGGYEQYF. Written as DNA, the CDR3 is TGTGCCAGCAGCGTGAGCCGACTAGGCGGGTACGAGCAGTACTTC.